The entry below gives a single T cell receptor (beta chain) sequence along with its context. Its binding antigen is unknown. Base qualities are not recorded, but no much larger clone differs from it by a single base. Systemically healthy Caucasian individuals from Russia, about 38 in total and aged roughly 6 to 90 years, were included as donors. Each donor gave about 9.7 milliliters of peripheral blood, drawn into EDTA-treated Vacutainer tubes. Ficoll-Paque density-gradient centrifugation was used to isolate PBMCs, with at least 7 million per sample. Trizol reagent was used to extract total RNA from the PBMCs, yielding at least 6 micrograms per sample. For every donor, flow cytometry on a PBMC aliquot measured the percentage of naive CD45RAhigh/CD27high T cells. The CDR3 has 18 amino acids, counting the end cysteine and phenylalanine. Here the CDR3 DNA is all that survives: 54 bases in frame from base 1. CDR1 is given as SGHVS and CDR2 as FNYEAQ, both from the germline V gene.

Libraries were built with 5' RACE. The sequencing machine was an Illumina HiSeq 2500. A second PCR of about 6 to 11 cycles was run with a J-beta primer mix and a sample-barcoded 5' primer. A template-switch 5' adaptor carrying 12 random nucleotides introduced a unique molecular identifier onto each TCR beta cDNA molecule. Each sample yielded at least 3 million CDR3-containing paired-end reads. All of the RNA was converted into first-strand cDNA using the Mint cDNA synthesis kit, with a TRBC-specific oligonucleotide serving as the primer. Following uracil-DNA glycosylase treatment, all cDNA underwent a first 18-cycle PCR with the universal primers M1SS and BC2_uni_R. On the authors' methods: Each sample was normalized by randomly selecting 1 million high-quality reads, each carrying a distinct molecular identifier. Reads with shared molecular identifiers were discarded instead of being binned into consensus sequences. CDR3 identification, clonotype clustering and error correction used MiTCR with a Q25 quality threshold and the strictest error-elimination algorithm. A nonparametric unseen species model with Euler transformation was used to estimate lower-bound total TCR beta diversity. The public reads were reprocessed in TCRdb via fastp at Q25 and MiXCR, keeping in-frame beta chains. Records with the same CDR3 protein are collapsed into one entry carrying the most frequent genes and DNA. The V and J calls were determined by TCRdb, not by the authors. In all, the sample holds about 1.6 million distinct CDR3 sequences, and approximately 32% of those were seen once. The ten largest clones capture approximately 11% of the sample.

This entry belongs to a study of blood T cells in healthy people across ages (dated by TCRdb to about 2015). Turning to the overall study: In model experiments, template switching captured roughly one uniquely barcoded TCR beta cDNA molecule for every two T cells. The study measured age-related changes in TCR beta repertoire diversity using deep sequencing normalized with unique cDNA molecular identifiers. Donors were grouped into four age groups: young (average roughly 15 years), middle-aged (approximately 41), aged (around 66) and long-lived (roughly 80). Donors of different ages were randomly distributed across sequencing lanes to avoid experimental bias. The study analyzed two additional independent replicas of 1 million unique cDNA reads from the same blood draw for two donors, one aged 18 to 29 and one aged 80 or older.

The investigation overall reported the following: Compared with the aged group, the long-lived group had more naive CD4+ T cells, fewer expanded clones and increased TCR diversity, a pattern suggesting age selection. There was a strong correlation between observed TCR beta diversity and the percentage of naive T cells measured by flow cytometry. Estimates of total diversity from one million sequenced T cells were regarded as lower bounds and underestimates. Donor CMV infection status was unknown, potentially confounding age-related changes in expanded clonotypes. Since profiling was done on bulk unsorted PBMCs, naive and antigen-experienced compartments could not be conclusively compared. Observed TCR beta diversity per million T cells fell roughly linearly with age, and a significant reduction was already apparent by age about 43.

The specimen was blood. The TCR was taken from a woman in her 30s in good health. The chain links TRBV7-6 with TRBJ2-5; the junction holds 10 bases that match TRBD1. Gene TRBJ2-7 matches the end of the DNA better, so the J call may be wrong. The bases read TGTGCCAGCAGCCTTCGGTCGGCGACAGGGGGCGTAATAGTCGAGCAGTACTTC. Its product reads: CASSLRSATGGVIVEQYF.